Ten or more counts support the clone carrying this TCR beta chain. Together with a sample-barcoded 5' primer, a J-beta primer mix was included in a second PCR lasting roughly 6 to 12 cycles. One entry per CDR3 protein results from TCRdb running MiXCR on the 5' RACE reads. The sample carries fewer than 950,000 distinct CDR3 sequences, approximately 53% recorded once. This CDR3 has 12 amino acids. CDR1 and CDR2 (germline): DFQATT, SNEGSKA (reference sequence). Trimming at V came to 5 bases and at J to 1 base, leaving 2 bases not matched to a gene. This sample was taken from a study of blood T cells in healthy people across ages.

The sample was blood. The TCR comes from an elderly man in good health. The chain has TRBV20-1 and TRBJ2-7; TRBD1 matches at 7 bases. CDR3 nucleotide sequence: TGCAGTGCTCCGGACAGGTCCTACGAGCAGTACTTC. This gives the protein CSAPDRSYEQYF.